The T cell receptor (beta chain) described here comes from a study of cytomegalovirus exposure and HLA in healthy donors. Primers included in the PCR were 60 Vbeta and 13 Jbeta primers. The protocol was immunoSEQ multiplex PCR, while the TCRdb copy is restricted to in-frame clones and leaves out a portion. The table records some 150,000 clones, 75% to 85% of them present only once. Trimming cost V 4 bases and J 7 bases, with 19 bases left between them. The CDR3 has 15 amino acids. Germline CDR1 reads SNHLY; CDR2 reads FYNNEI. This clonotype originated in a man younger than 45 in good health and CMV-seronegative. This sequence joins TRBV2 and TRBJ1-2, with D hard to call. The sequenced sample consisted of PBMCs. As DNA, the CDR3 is TGTGCCAGCAGTGGGGCGCCGACCGTTCGTGGTGGCTACACCTTC. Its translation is CASSGAPTVRGGYTF.